Sequencing of this T cell receptor (beta chain) was carried out in a study of blood T cell repertoires in COVID-19. Study-level background: There were acute and convalescent COVID-19 samples, and they came from the United States, Italy and Spain. Nucleic acid was either cDNA or gDNA, and it came from T cells, B-cell-depleted T cells, or PBMCs.

Trimming removed 2 bases from V and 8 bases from J, with 7 bases in between. This CDR3 is built from 13 residues. Using immunoSEQ multiplex PCR, the repertoire was profiled, and TCRdb retains in-frame clones only, with some absent. The sample records about 120,000 clones, roughly four fifths being singletons. The chain has TRBV12-3 or TRBV12-4 and TRBJ1-6; D ambiguous. The sequence derives from a woman between 50 and 59 years old with acute or convalescent COVID-19. Sequenced material: peripheral blood. In DNA form, the CDR3 reads TGTGCCAGCAGTTTATACGCGGATTCACCCCTCCACTTT. Its protein product is CASSLYADSPLHF.